The clone carrying this TCR beta chain qualifies as medium-sized. The antigen is undetermined. Multiplex touch-down PCR with TRB-A/B primers amplified rearranged V-D-J TRB sequences. Via MiXCR, TCRdb re-called the multiplex PCR reads, giving one row per CDR3 protein. This repertoire shows about 6,800 distinct CDR3 sequences, roughly 29% found once; its top ten account for 68%. The record originates from a study of T cell repertoires in aging, cancer and after chemotherapy. This CDR3 region has 12 residues. V dropped 11 bases and J dropped 2 bases, with 11 bases sitting between them. Germline CDR1 is LNHDA and CDR2 is SQIVND (reference sequence). Findings of the study overall: Thymic emigration or peripheral T cell expansion may be impaired by lymphoid organ infiltration in hematological cancer.

Peripheral blood genomic DNA, not sorted cells or RNA, was the template. Sample: blood. This chain connects TRBV19 to TRBJ2-3; unclear D gene. The clonotype comes from a human donor with a blood cancer. The donor label of this sample is uncertain. CDR3 in amino acids: CASRSTTDTQYF. Written as DNA, the CDR3 is TGTGCCTCCAGGAGTACCACAGATACGCAGTATTTT.